This T cell receptor (beta chain) was identified during a study of T-cell memory formation after mild COVID-19. Study-wide results and limits: Among clones contracting day 15 to 85, CD4/CD8 was balanced, whereas later expanders leaned CD4+.

On this clonotype: Its antigen remains unknown.

TCRdb re-called the 5' RACE reads through MiXCR, storing one row per CDR3 protein. The sample consists of around 190,000 distinct CDR3 sequences, roughly 18% of them appearing once. The V and J ends lost 2 bases and 6 bases, in that order; junction bases with no gene match: 4. The CDR3 sequence is 14 residues long. Germline CDR1 is MDHEN and CDR2 is SYDVKM. The chain recombines TRBV28 with TRBJ1-5, with 7 bases that match TRBD1. The sequence derives from a man aged 18 to 29 who had mild COVID-19 (a few samples of this study predate the infection). Cell type and time point are not known. Sequencing used PBMCs or a T cell subset sorted from them (not recorded which). The CDR3 nucleotides are TGTGCCAGCAGTTTAGGACAGGCGTTTCAGCCCCAGCATTTT. As protein: CASSLGQAFQPQHF.